This T cell receptor beta chain was captured in a study of cytomegalovirus exposure and HLA in healthy donors. Whole-study findings and limits: Cytomegalovirus-associated status was assigned to about 150 TCR beta chains.

Assay: immunoSEQ multiplex PCR; the TCRdb copy retains only in-frame clones and omits some. Of a few hundred thousand clones listed, roughly 89% were seen once; the top ten hold more than 0.8%. Between the trimmed V and J ends, which lost 5 bases and 1 base, there was a span of 13 bases. This CDR3 is 15 amino acids long. Per germline, CDR1 SGHAT and CDR2 FQNNGV. Concerning this clone itself: Its antigen remains unidentified.

The sequenced sample consisted of PBMCs. This clonotype originated in a woman younger than 35 in good health and CMV-seronegative. This chain joins TRBV11-2 and TRBJ2-3; D may be TRBD2 (5 bases). The chain's CDR3 is CASSPQRSGTDTQYF. In nucleotides, the CDR3 is TGTGCCAGCAGCCCCCAGCGGTCCGGCACAGATACGCAGTATTTT.